In this sample, the clone carrying this TCR beta chain turned up many times. The antigen is undetermined. The record originates from a study of T-cell reconstitution after alpha-beta-depleted transplantation in children. V was cut by 5 bases and J by 2 bases, with 10 bases left in between. CDR3 length: 13 amino acids. In germline, CDR1 is SEHNR, CDR2 FQNEAQ (reference sequence). General study findings and limits: About two months after transplant, alpha-beta T cells reportedly came from several hundred expanded graft clones. Newly made T cells mostly supplied T-cell counts and diversity one year after transplant. Where some patients showed high TCRbeta diversity at day 60, it came from recipient T cells and thymic progenitors that had survived.

Preparation of the TCRbeta library involved a method that used unique molecular identifiers. One entry per CDR3 protein results from TCRdb running MiXCR on the PCR reads. The table has 180,000 or so distinct CDR3 sequences, 6.3% seen once; the top ten hold under 6%. The sample consisted of PBMCs, taken before TCRalphabeta/CD19-depleted stem cell transplant. This chain connects TRBV7-9 to TRBJ2-7; a weak D match, TRBD1 (7 bases). The receptor was isolated from a girl in the first two years of life with combined immunodeficiency, due to receive a stem cell transplant. CDR3 nucleotide sequence: TGTGCCAGCAGCGCGGGACAGACCTACGAGCAGTACTTC. Encoded protein: CASSAGQTYEQYF. Based on the CDR3 plus reference TRBV7-9 and TRBJ2-7, the full variable domain is DTGVSQNPRHKITKRGQNVTFRCDPISEHNRLYWYRQTLGQGPEFLTYFQNEAQLEKSRLLSDRFSAERPKGSFSTLEIQRTEQGDSAMYLCASSAGQTYEQYFGPGTRLTVT.